The rows below give T cell receptor beta chains drawn from one sample of a study of T-cell reconstitution after alpha-beta-depleted transplantation in children. Via MiXCR, TCRdb re-called the PCR reads, giving one row per CDR3 protein. The sample yields some 150,000 distinct CDR3 sequences, about 8.8% seen once. This specimen was PBMCs, mostly from graft donor cells, taken 180 days after TCRalphabeta/CD19-depleted stem cell transplant. The receptors stem from a female patient aged 2-15 years who had a stem cell transplant for congenital amegakaryocytic thrombocytopenia, so the T cells may come from the graft donor. CDR3s include the opening cysteine and the closing phenylalanine or tryptophan. The D gene is left open where the match is weak. Only some rows state a clone size, as once, few, many or a class for expanded clones.

TRBV4-3	TRBJ2-2	many	-	16	CASSRPITANTGELFF
TRBV7-6	TRBJ2-7	many	-	14	CASSLGEDSYEQYF
TRBV10-3	TRBJ2-1	-	-	14	CAISDYNSYNEQFF
TRBV18	TRBJ2-7	many	TRBD1	15	CASSPGTGGSYEQYF
TRBV29-1	TRBJ2-1	many	-	12	CSVEDPWAEQFF
TRBV4-1	TRBJ2-1	many	-	16	CASSQDGDFSYNEQFF
TRBV29-1	TRBJ1-6	-	-	13	CSVVVGRNSPLHF
TRBV20-1	TRBJ2-1	-	-	15	CSARDRGWNTNEQFF
TRBV9	TRBJ2-1	many	TRBD1	17	CASSGTGTGRAYNEQFF
TRBV5-5	TRBJ2-2	-	-	15	CASSPRVLNTGELFF
TRBV7-2	TRBJ1-1	many	TRBD1	15	CASSSGQGARGVAFF
TRBV20-1	TRBJ2-5	-	TRBD2	17	CSARVPSGTAGQETQYF
TRBV3-1	TRBJ2-1	-	-	17	CASCQEGTGSLFNEQFF
TRBV20-1	TRBJ1-3	many	-	14	CSALDGGSGNTIYF
TRBV12-3/TRBV12-4	TRBJ2-6	-	-	14	CASSFFSGANVLTF
TRBV11-2	TRBJ2-7	few	TRBD1	14	CASSPTTGRHEQYF